This T cell receptor (beta chain) was captured in a study of blood T cell repertoires in COVID-19 (dated by TCRdb to the early 2020s). As for the study more broadly: Collaborator samples came from the United States, Italy and Spain and covered acute and convalescent phases of COVID-19. The prospective study material was composed of cDNA or gDNA derived from T cells, B-cell-depleted T cells, or PBMCs. Deeply sampled blood TCRbeta repertoires from subjects exposed to, actively infected with, or recovered from COVID-19 were included in the dataset. The repertoires were released in a freely available public database intended as a resource for research on the immune response to SARS-CoV-2. Samples came from the ongoing ImmuneRACE study (first 160 participants) plus 1,254 subjects from 6 global collaborators. A de-identified subject ID, COVID-19 status, age in years and sex were almost always included in the sample metadata. HLA class I and class II types, where available, came from metadata supplied by the sample provider rather than from assay-based typing. Broader findings and caveats from the paper: How much clinical and demographic metadata was included differed by source and by participant, and the metadata was provided uncurated.

V and J are trimmed by 3 bases and 8 bases, and the gene matches miss 7 bases of the junction. The germline V gene (reference sequence) supplies CDR1 SGHNT and CDR2 YYREEE. The CDR3 goes from the cysteine to the phenylalanine over 14 residues. CDR3 DNA only is kept here, 42 bases in frame from base 1. TCRbeta CDR3 regions were amplified from genomic DNA using the immunoSEQ Assay, a bias-controlled multiplex PCR. On the authors' methods: The number of nucleated cells in each sample was estimated by amplification of reference gene primers within the assay. To quantify the absolute abundance of each unique TCRbeta CDR3 rearrangement, sequence reads were collapsed and filtered. For each sample, productive Simpson clonality was calculated as the square root of Simpson's diversity index over productive rearrangements. Sourced from immuneACCESS, this table was stored by TCRdb with only in-frame sequences that have V and J called. A share of the clones is absent; for the studies checked, an unresolved V gene accounts for under half, and the remainder has no known explanation. That table is the source of V, J and clone size, and D and trimming were worked out from the DNA. The sample profile shows about 480,000 clones; around 90% of them were found once. The top ten constitute around 8% of the sample.

In Seattle, one collaborating source enrolled patients while the infection was active and tracked those patients longitudinally over the course of disease. Whole blood was collected in K2EDTA tubes by collaborating institutions according to the institutions' own protocols. For TCRbeta analysis, collaborators shipped samples as frozen whole blood, isolated PBMCs, or DNA extracted from either of those sample types. A word on this clone: Its antigen is unknown. Per-nucleotide qualities are absent, and no much larger clonotype sits a single base away.

The source material was peripheral blood. The rearrangement joined TRBV5-4 to TRBJ1-4; the central 7 bases match TRBD1. This TCR derives from a woman aged 45 to 65 with COVID-19, enrolled during active disease. The CDR3: CASSSTGVEEKLFF. At the DNA level, the sequence is TGTGCCAGCAGCTCCACAGGGGTGGAAGAAAAACTGTTTTTT. Where the CDR3 stops, the reference TRBV5-4 and TRBJ1-4 genes take over; the full variable domain is ETGVTQSPTHLIKTRGQQVTLRCSSQSGHNTVSWYQQALGQGPQFIFQYYREEENGRGNFPPRFSGLQFPNYSSELNVNALELDDSALYLCASSSTGVEEKLFFGSGTQLSVL.